This TCR beta chain was found in a study of T cell responses to AZD1222 COVID-19 vaccine. Unmatched junction bases numbered 5, after V lost 6 bases and J lost 4 bases. This CDR3 has 13 amino acids. Germline CDR1 MNHEY, CDR2 SVGAGI. About this clone: What it recognizes is unknown.

Profiling relied on immunoSEQ multiplex PCR, and the TCRdb table lists in-frame clones only, not all of them. The sample contains under 85,000 clones, roughly 90% of which appear only once. Study-wide results and limits: Close to half of spike-specific TCRs reportedly recognize unmutated variant regions. After the peak T cell response, and only then, were repertoires sampled.

The chain links TRBV6-5 to TRBJ2-7; 8 bases agree with TRBD2. Sequenced here: peripheral blood, sampled on day 0 of AZD1222 vaccination. The sequence was obtained from an adult in good health. This CDR3 reads CASRDSGSYEQYF. CDR3 in DNA: TGTGCCAGCAGGGACAGCGGGAGTTACGAGCAGTACTTC.